What follows describes a single TCR beta chain. Only in-frame clones appear in the TCRdb table, and some are missing; sequencing was by immunoSEQ multiplex PCR. The sample gives approximately 180,000 clones, 87% of which show up once; approximately 13% is in the top ten. This sample is drawn from a study of blood T cell repertoires in COVID-19. Study in general: The United States, Italy and Spain supplied acute and convalescent COVID-19 samples. T cells, B-cell-depleted T cells, or PBMCs supplied cDNA or gDNA.

Germline assignment: CDR1 MRHNA and CDR2 SNTAGT. V shed 2 bases and J shed 2 bases, with 7 bases lying between them. This CDR3 contains 13 residues. The sequencing input was peripheral blood. The clonotype comes from a woman between 65 and 79 years old with COVID-19, enrolled during active disease. The genes are TRBV6-4 and TRBJ2-7; D is uncertain. The CDR3 DNA sequence: TGTGCCAGCAGTGACCCTTATACCTACGAGCAGTACTTC. As protein: CASSDPYTYEQYF.